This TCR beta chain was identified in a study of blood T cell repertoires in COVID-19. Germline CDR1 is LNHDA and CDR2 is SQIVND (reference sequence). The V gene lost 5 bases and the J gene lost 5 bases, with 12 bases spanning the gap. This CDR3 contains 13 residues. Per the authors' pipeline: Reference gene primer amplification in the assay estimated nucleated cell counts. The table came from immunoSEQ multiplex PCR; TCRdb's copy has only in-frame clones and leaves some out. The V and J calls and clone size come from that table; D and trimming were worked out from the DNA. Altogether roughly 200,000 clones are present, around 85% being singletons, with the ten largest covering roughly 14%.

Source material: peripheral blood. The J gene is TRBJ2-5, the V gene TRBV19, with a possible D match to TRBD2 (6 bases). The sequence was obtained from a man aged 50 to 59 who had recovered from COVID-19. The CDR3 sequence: CASSAGRRETQYF. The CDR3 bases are TGTGCCAGTAGTGCGGGACGCCGGGAGACCCAGTACTTC. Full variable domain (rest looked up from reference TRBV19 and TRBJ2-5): DGGITQSPKYLFRKEGQNVTLSCEQNLNHDAMYWYRQDPGQGLRLIYYSQIVNDFQKGDIAEGYSVSREKKESFPLTVTSAQKNPTAFYLCASSAGRRETQYFGPGTRLLVL.